The clone carrying this TCR beta chain has ten or more counts. Its antigen remains unidentified. V lost 3 bases to trimming and J lost 2 bases, with 19 bases between them. The CDR3 has 18 residues. Individual cDNA molecules received unique molecular identifiers in the library. Study processing details: The median was around 89,000 TCRs per sample, ranging about 23,224 to 690,600. In TCRdb, the RACE reads were re-called with MiXCR into one record per CDR3 protein. Here the V and J calls rest on TCRdb's processing, not on the authors' analysis. The sample yields 80,000 to 95,000 distinct CDR3 sequences, around 10% seen once. This specimen belongs to a study of human T cells and chemical hapten exposure. Broader study findings: PT1 expanded TCR counts and patch test score were linked, and their correlation was positive.

The sample's time point: patch test 1, 2 weeks after DPC sensitization. As for treatment: therapeutic diphenylcyclopropenone sensitization with weekly scalp DPC. This TCR came from a woman aged 50 to 60 with alopecia areata. Some clones in this sample may be carry-over from other donors' samples. This chain links TRBV12-3 or TRBV12-4 with TRBJ2-2; D could derive from TRBD1 or TRBD2 (5 bases each). The input for sequencing was whole blood, taken in connection with sensitization to the hapten diphenylcyclopropenone (DPC). The CDR3 is CASSFRDPLGSNTGELFF. CDR3 sequence (DNA): TGTGCCAGCAGTTTTCGGGACCCCCTTGGATCCAACACCGGGGAGCTGTTTTTT.